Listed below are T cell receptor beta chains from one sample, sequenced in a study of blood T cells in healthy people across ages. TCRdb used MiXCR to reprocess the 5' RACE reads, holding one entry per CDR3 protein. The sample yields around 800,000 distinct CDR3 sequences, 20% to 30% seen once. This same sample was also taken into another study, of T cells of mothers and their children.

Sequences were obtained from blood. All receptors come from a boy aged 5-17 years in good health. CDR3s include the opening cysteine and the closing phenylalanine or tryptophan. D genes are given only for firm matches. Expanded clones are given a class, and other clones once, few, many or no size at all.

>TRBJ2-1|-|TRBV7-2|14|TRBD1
CASSRQGQDHEQFF
TGTGCCAGCAGCCGACAGGGACAGGATCATGAGCAGTTCTTC
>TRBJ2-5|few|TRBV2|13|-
CASWLGRGGTQYF
TGTGCCAGCTGGCTGGGGCGGGGAGGGACCCAGTACTTC
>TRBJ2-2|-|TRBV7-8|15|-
CASARQRLVTGELFF
TGTGCCAGCGCTAGACAGAGGCTAGTCACCGGGGAGCTGTTTTTT
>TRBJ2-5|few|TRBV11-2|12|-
CASSRTIIPQYF
TGTGCCAGCAGTCGGACCATAATCCCCCAGTACTTC
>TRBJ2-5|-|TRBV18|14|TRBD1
CASSPGQGVETQYF
TGTGCCAGCAGCCCGGGACAGGGTGTGGAGACCCAGTACTTC
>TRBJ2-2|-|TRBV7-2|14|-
CASSWGTSTGELFF
TGTGCCAGCAGCTGGGGGACCTCCACCGGGGAGCTGTTTTTT
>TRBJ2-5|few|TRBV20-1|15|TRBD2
CSASTSGGVQETQYF
TGCAGTGCCTCGACTAGCGGGGGGGTACAAGAGACCCAGTACTTC
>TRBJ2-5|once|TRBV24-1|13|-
CATSDGTQETQYF
TGTGCCACCAGTGACGGGACTCAAGAGACCCAGTACTTC
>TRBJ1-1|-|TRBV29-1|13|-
CSVEGGRGTEAFF
TGCAGCGTTGAAGGGGGACGGGGCACTGAAGCTTTCTTT
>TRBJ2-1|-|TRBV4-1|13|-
CASSQAGTGRQFF
TGCGCCAGCAGCCAAGCGGGCACAGGCAGGCAGTTCTTC
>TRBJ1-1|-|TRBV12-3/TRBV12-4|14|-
CASSFAVPNTEAFF
TGTGCCAGCAGTTTTGCCGTGCCGAACACTGAAGCTTTCTTT
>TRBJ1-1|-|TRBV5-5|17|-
CASSPGPRRGMNTEAFF
TGTGCCAGCAGCCCCGGGCCCCGCCGGGGTATGAACACTGAAGCTTTCTTT
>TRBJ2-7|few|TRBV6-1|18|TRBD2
CASSEALPLAGHWGEQYF
TGTGCCAGCAGTGAAGCGCTTCCGCTAGCGGGGCATTGGGGCGAGCAGTACTTC
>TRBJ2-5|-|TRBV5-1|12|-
CASRPGEGTQYF
TGCGCCAGCAGGCCAGGGGAAGGGACCCAGTACTTC
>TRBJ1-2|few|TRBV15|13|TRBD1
CATSRGRAESYTF
TGTGCCACCAGTAGGGGGCGCGCTGAGAGCTACACCTTC
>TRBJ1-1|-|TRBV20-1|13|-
CSVSPGTNTEAFF
TGCAGTGTCTCCCCGGGGACGAACACTGAAGCTTTCTTT
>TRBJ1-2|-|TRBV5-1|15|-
CASSPTRFSNYGYTF
TGCGCCAGCAGCCCGACTCGGTTTTCTAACTATGGCTACACCTTC
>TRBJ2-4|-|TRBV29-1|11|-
CSAQRGNIQYF
TGCAGCGCCCAAAGGGGGAACATTCAGTACTTC
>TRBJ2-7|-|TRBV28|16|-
CASSWGTGRVSYEQYF
TGTGCCAGCAGTTGGGGAACCGGACGGGTCTCCTACGAGCAGTACTTC
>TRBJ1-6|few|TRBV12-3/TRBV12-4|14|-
CASSVQGTDSPLHF
TGTGCCAGCAGTGTACAGGGTACGGATTCACCCCTCCACTTT
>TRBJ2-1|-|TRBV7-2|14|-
CASSLVSRWDEQFF
TGTGCCAGCAGCTTAGTCAGTCGGTGGGATGAGCAGTTCTTC
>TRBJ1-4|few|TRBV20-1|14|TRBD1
CSARDDRANEKLLF
TGCAGTGCTAGAGATGACAGGGCTAATGAAAAACTGCTTTTT
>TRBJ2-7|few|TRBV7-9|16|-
CASSGAQGGYRDEQYF
TGTGCCAGCAGCGGGGCCCAGGGAGGTTATAGGGACGAGCAGTACTTC
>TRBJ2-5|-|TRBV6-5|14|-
CASSIRTARETQYF
TGTGCCAGCAGTATACGGACAGCCCGCGAGACCCAGTACTTC
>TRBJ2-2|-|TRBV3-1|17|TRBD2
CASSQVTSGTNTGELFF
TGTGCCAGCAGCCAAGTGACTAGCGGGACGAACACCGGGGAGCTGTTTTTT
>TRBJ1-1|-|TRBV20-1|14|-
CSAEVERGGTEAFF
TGCAGTGCCGAGGTAGAGAGGGGAGGCACTGAAGCTTTCTTT
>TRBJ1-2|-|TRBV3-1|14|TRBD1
CASSQVGTGDGYTF
TGTGCCAGCAGCCAAGTAGGGACAGGGGATGGCTACACCTTC
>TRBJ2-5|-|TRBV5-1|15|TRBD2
CASSRSSGGAETQYF
TGCGCCAGCAGCAGGTCTAGCGGGGGGGCCGAGACCCAGTACTTC
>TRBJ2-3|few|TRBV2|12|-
CASSLADPLAYF
TGTGCCAGCAGCTTAGCAGACCCTCTGGCGTATTTT
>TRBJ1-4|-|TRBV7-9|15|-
CASSSQGPRGEKLFF
TGTGCCAGCAGCTCCCAGGGGCCTAGGGGTGAAAAACTGTTTTTT
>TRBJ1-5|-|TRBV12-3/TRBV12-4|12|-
CASSLEGGPQHF
TGTGCCAGCAGTTTAGAGGGAGGGCCCCAGCATTTT
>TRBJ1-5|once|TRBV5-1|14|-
CVSSTGTGNQPQHF
TGCGTCAGCAGCACCGGGACGGGCAATCAGCCCCAGCATTTT
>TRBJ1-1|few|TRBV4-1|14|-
CASSLIPLNTEAFF
TGCGCCAGCAGCCTCATTCCTCTGAACACTGAAGCTTTCTTT
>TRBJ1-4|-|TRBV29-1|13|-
CSARTSEGEKLFF
TGCAGCGCCAGGACATCGGAGGGCGAAAAACTGTTTTTT
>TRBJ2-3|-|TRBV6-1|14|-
CASSEAGAGDTQYF
TGTGCCAGCAGTGAAGCGGGGGCCGGAGATACGCAGTATTTT
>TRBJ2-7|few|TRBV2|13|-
CASSLSQDREQYF
TGTGCCAGCAGCCTAAGTCAGGATAGGGAGCAGTACTTC
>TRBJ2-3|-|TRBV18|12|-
CASSPRIDTQYF
TGTGCCAGCTCACCACGGATAGATACGCAGTATTTT
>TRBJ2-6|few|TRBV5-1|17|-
CASSPNGAYSGANVLTF
TGCGCCAGCAGTCCTAACGGGGCGTACTCTGGGGCCAACGTCCTGACTTTC
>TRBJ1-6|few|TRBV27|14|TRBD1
CASRITGGGSPLHF
TGTGCCAGCAGGATAACAGGGGGAGGATCACCCCTCCACTTT
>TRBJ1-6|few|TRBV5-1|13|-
CASSLGGYSPLHF
TGCGCCAGCAGCTTGGGGGGCTATTCACCCCTCCACTTT
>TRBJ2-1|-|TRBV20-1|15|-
CSARNPGRGPNEQFF
TGCAGTGCCCGTAACCCGGGGAGGGGGCCGAATGAGCAGTTCTTC
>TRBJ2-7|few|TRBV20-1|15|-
CSASTPRPSSYEQYF
TGCAGTGCTAGTACCCCACGGCCGAGCTCCTACGAGCAGTACTTC
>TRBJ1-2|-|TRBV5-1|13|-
CASSVEGNYGYTF
TGCGCCAGCAGCGTGGAAGGGAACTATGGCTACACCTTC
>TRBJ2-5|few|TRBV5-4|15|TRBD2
CASSIQRGGSETLYF
TGTGCCAGCAGCATTCAGCGGGGGGGCTCGGAGACCCTGTACTTC
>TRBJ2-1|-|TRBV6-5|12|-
CASWAYHNEQFF
TGTGCCAGCTGGGCGTACCACAATGAGCAGTTCTTC
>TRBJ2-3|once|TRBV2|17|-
CASSGGLAGASTDTQYF
TGTGCCAGCAGTGGGGGCCTGGCGGGGGCTAGCACAGATACGCAGTATTTT
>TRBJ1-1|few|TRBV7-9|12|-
CASSPMNTEAFF
TGTGCCAGCAGCCCCATGAACACTGAAGCTTTCTTT
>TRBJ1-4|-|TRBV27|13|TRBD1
CASSFQTGGELFF
TGTGCCAGCAGTTTTCAGACAGGGGGAGAACTGTTTTTT
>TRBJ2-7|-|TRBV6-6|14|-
CASSHRPPGNEQYF
TGTGCCAGCAGCCATCGCCCCCCCGGTAACGAGCAGTACTTC
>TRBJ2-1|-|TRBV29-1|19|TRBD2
CSVELPGLAGVRSYNEQFF
TGCAGCGTTGAACTTCCGGGACTAGCGGGCGTCCGTTCTTACAATGAGCAGTTCTTC